The 24 T cell receptor beta chains given below trace back to one sample, sequenced in a study of blood T cells in healthy people across ages. Primers used in a second PCR of roughly 6 to 11 cycles were a sample-barcoded 5' primer and a J-beta primer mix. TCRdb itself ran the 5' RACE reads through MiXCR, one entry per CDR3 protein. The data hold approximately 690,000 distinct CDR3 sequences, with roughly 43% observed a single time. Sequenced: blood. These TCRs come from a man older than 75 in good health.

V and J are TRBV20-1 and TRBJ2-3; D is ambiguous. The V and J ends lost 4 bases and 4 bases respectively, with 12 bases between them. The germline CDR1 and CDR2 sequences are DFQATT and SNEGSKA (reference sequence). The CDR3 is made up of 13 amino acids. The DNA of the CDR3 is TGCAGTGCTAACCTCCAGGATTCAGATACGCAGTATTTT. It codes for CSANLQDSDTQYF.

Concerning this clonotype: A read error may produce the germline difference seen at one junction end. The V call is TRBV20-1, the J call TRBJ1-6; 7 bases align to TRBD1. The CDR3 contains 14 residues. Germline V gives CDR1 DFQATT, CDR2 SNEGSKA (reference sequence). The CDR3 nucleotides read TGCAGTGCGACAACAGGGGATTATAATACACCCTTCCACTTT. Translation gives CSATTGDYNTPFHF.

The V and J genes are TRBV7-9 and TRBJ2-2; D is undetermined. Trimming stripped 5 bases from V and 2 bases from J, with 9 bases between. This CDR3 comprises 14 residues. Germline loops: CDR1 SEHNR, CDR2 FQNEAQ (reference sequence). CDR3 bases: TGTGCCAGCAGCGGAAACCTTAACACCGGGGAGCTGTTTTTT. Translated, it gives CASSGNLNTGELFF.

This clonotype occurred a few times. V and J are TRBV3-1 and TRBJ2-3, with unresolved D. The CDR3 consists of 14 residues. V was clipped by 0 bases and J by 4 bases, with 8 bases between them. CDR1 LGHDT and CDR2 YNNKEL come from the germline V gene (reference sequence). This CDR3 is CASSQDLSSDTQYF. Here the CDR3 DNA reads TGTGCCAGCAGCCAAGATCTTAGCTCAGATACGCAGTATTTT.

This clonotype showed up just a few times. This CDR3 reads CASRNNVQGIYSTNEKLFF. CDR3 DNA sequence: TGTGCCAGCAGAAATAACGTACAGGGGATTTATTCAACTAATGAAAAACTGTTTTTT. V usage is TRBV21-1 and J usage is TRBJ1-4; the D call in the table, TRBD1, was not verified against the DNA. TRBV21-1 is shown as a pseudogene. This CDR3 contains 19 residues.

This chain joins TRBV14 and TRBJ1-1, with D unresolved. CDR1 is SGHDN, CDR2 FVKESK, per germline. V shed 1 base and J shed 4 bases, with 7 bases lying between them. This CDR3 has 13 amino acids. The CDR3 protein is CASSQGISTEAFF. The CDR3 DNA is TGTGCCAGCAGCCAAGGGATTAGCACTGAAGCTTTCTTT.

This sequence joins TRBV3-1 and TRBJ2-7; D remains unclear. Germline CDR1 reads LGHDT; CDR2 reads YNNKEL (reference sequence). This CDR3 has 12 residues. V was pared by 5 bases and J by 6 bases, with 11 bases between. The CDR3 DNA is TGTGCCAGCAGCACTCAGTTATCCGAGCAGTACTTC. As protein: CASSTQLSEQYF.

This clonotype was counted between two and nine times. The J gene is TRBJ2-7, the V gene TRBV15; 9 nucleotides match TRBD1. Germline V gives CDR1 LNHNV, CDR2 YYDKDF (reference sequence). The CDR3 is made up of 14 amino acids. The junction had 5 bases not matched to a gene; V was cut back by 4 bases and J by 4 bases. The CDR3 sequence is CATSIDRGSYEQYF. For the CDR3, the DNA is TGTGCCACCAGCATTGACAGGGGGTCTTACGAGCAGTACTTC.

Remarks on this clonotype: One junction end does not reproduce the germline sequence, and a read error may be involved. This chain uses TRBV6-6 with TRBJ2-3, with TRBD2 matching 7 bases. Germline CDR1 MNHNY, CDR2 SVGAGI (reference sequence). The CDR3 length is 16 residues. In nucleotides, the CDR3 is TGTGTCAGCAATTTAGGAGGGAGGGCCAGCACAGATACGCAGTATTTT. It encodes CVSNLGGRASTDTQYF.

The chain uses TRBV20-1 and TRBJ2-7; 8 nucleotides agree with TRBD2. V lost 0 bases, J lost 2 bases, and 6 bases stayed unmatched. CDR1 is DFQATT, CDR2 SNEGSKA, per germline (reference sequence). The CDR3 is 15 residues long. The CDR3 here is CSARDPLAAAYEQYF. In DNA, the CDR3 is TGCAGTGCTAGAGACCCACTAGCGGCCGCCTACGAGCAGTACTTC.

There are a few counts of this clonotype. The CDR3 nucleotides are TGTGCCAGCAGCCAAGACGTGAGACGGTGGGGGACAGATACGCAGTATTTT. Translating gives CASSQDVRRWGTDTQYF. This chain joins TRBV14 and TRBJ2-3; D may be TRBD1 or TRBD2 (5 bases each). The CDR3 runs to 17 residues. V was clipped by 0 bases and J by 3 bases, with 16 bases between them. Germline V CDR1 and CDR2: SGHDN, FVKESK.

CDR3 nucleotide sequence: TGTGCCATCAGCGCGGGACTAGCGGGGGGTGAAAACATTCAGTACTTC. The encoded protein is CAISAGLAGGENIQYF. The chain uses TRBV10-3 and TRBJ2-4; 15 bases map to TRBD2. Germline CDR1 ENHRY, CDR2 SYGVKD. This CDR3 has 16 residues. V lost 6 bases to trimming and J lost 5 bases; unmatched junction nucleotides: 5.

V gene TRBV27 combines with J gene TRBJ2-7; 10 bases align to TRBD2. V shed 1 base, J shed 4 bases, and the junction held 7 bases outside the gene matches. This CDR3 has 16 amino acids. Germline V gene data show CDR1 as MNHEY and CDR2 as SMNVEV (reference sequence). CDR3 protein: CASSLWAGLAKYEQYF. CDR3 DNA: TGTGCCAGCAGTTTATGGGCGGGACTAGCGAAGTACGAGCAGTACTTC.

The rearrangement links TRBV4-1 to TRBJ2-3; TRBD2 agrees at 12 bases. The V segment lost 4 bases and the J segment 2 bases; nucleotides outside the gene matches: 7. In germline, CDR1 is MGHRA, CDR2 YSYEKL. CDR3 length: 17 amino acids. In DNA, the CDR3 is TGCGCCAGCAGCCCGTACCGGACTAGCGGGACCACAGATACGCAGTATTTT. It is translated as CASSPYRTSGTTDTQYF.

V is TRBV7-6 and J is TRBJ1-4, with TRBD1 matching 7 bases. CDR1 SGHVS and CDR2 FNYEAQ come from the germline V gene. The CDR3 totals 15 residues. Trimming took 8 bases from V and 2 from J; bases not matched to a gene: 8. For the CDR3, the DNA is TGTGCCAGCGGAGGATACAGGGGTACTAATGAAAAACTGTTTTTT. Translation: CASGGYRGTNEKLFF.

This clonotype was observed a handful of times. The genes are TRBV5-1 and TRBJ2-6; a weak D match, TRBD1 (6 bases). CDR3 length: 15 residues. CDR1 SGHRS and CDR2 YFSETQ come from the germline V gene. V was shortened by 4 bases and J by 2 bases, with 10 bases between the two germline ends. The chain's CDR3 is CASSIGTTGANVLTF. The CDR3 nucleotides are TGCGCCAGCAGCATCGGGACAACTGGGGCCAACGTCCTGACTTTC. The full variable domain, its missing parts supplied by reference TRBV5-1 and TRBJ2-6, is KAGVTQTPRYLIKTRGQQVTLSCSPISGHRSVSWYQQTPGQGLQFLFEYFSETQRNKGNFPGRFSGRQFSNSRSEMNVSTLELGDSALYLCASSIGTTGANVLTFGAGSRLTVL.

The chain employs TRBV30 and TRBJ2-5; D remains unclear. Trimming left V 0 bases short and J 10 bases short, with 9 bases between. The CDR3 sequence is 11 residues long. Germline V gene data show CDR1 as GTSNPN and CDR2 as SVGIG (reference sequence). CDR3 amino acids: CAWSVGSNQYF. In nucleotides, the CDR3 is TGTGCCTGGAGTGTAGGAAGTAACCAGTACTTC.

The CDR3 DNA reads TGTGCCAGCCGGGGGGACCGGTTGACTGGAAACACCATATATTTT. Residues: CASRGDRLTGNTIYF. The chain joins TRBV12-3 or TRBV12-4 to TRBJ1-3; D perhaps matches TRBD1 (5 bases). The CDR3 length is 15 residues. Trimming stripped 8 bases from V and 2 bases from J, with 16 bases between.

The chain uses TRBV7-2 and TRBJ2-7; 8 positions agree with TRBD1. The trim removed 6 bases at V and 3 bases at J, leaving 10 bases unmatched. CDR1 and CDR2 from the germline V gene are SGHTA and FQGNSA. The CDR3 is 15 amino acids. The CDR3 loop is CASRPPGGDYYEQYF. The CDR3, as DNA: TGTGCCAGCAGACCTCCAGGGGGCGATTACTACGAGCAGTACTTC.

About this clonotype itself: The junction departs from the called germline gene at one end, perhaps through a read error. J is TRBJ2-1 and V is TRBV9; 10 bases are a match to TRBD2. This CDR3 comprises 15 residues. Germline V gene data show CDR1 as SGDLS and CDR2 as YYNGEE. CDR3 amino acids: CASSVLAGAHNEQVF. The CDR3 nucleotides are TGTGCCAGCAGCGTACTAGCGGGGGCCCACAATGAGCAGGTCTTC.

The J gene is TRBJ2-4, the V gene TRBV20-1; 9 nucleotides match TRBD2. The J call may not be correct, given that the DNA end is closer to TRBJ2-5. Germline CDR1 reads DFQATT; CDR2 reads SNEGSKA (reference sequence). The CDR3 spans 13 residues. The chain's CDR3 is CSAKIAGVETQYF. In nucleotides, the CDR3 is TGCAGTGCGAAGATAGCGGGAGTGGAGACCCAGTACTTC.

A few counts support this clonotype. The rearrangement uses TRBV14 and TRBJ2-1; D call uncertain. Trimming left V 2 bases short and J 10 bases short, with 18 bases between. Germline V gene sequence: CDR1 SGHDN, CDR2 FVKESK. The CDR3 has 15 residues. CDR3 sequence: CASSQPSELVYEQFF. CDR3 coding DNA: TGTGCCAGCAGCCAACCATCGGAGCTAGTTTACGAGCAGTTCTTC. The full variable domain, completed using reference TRBV14 and TRBJ2-1, is EAGVTQFPSHSVIEKGQTVTLRCDPISGHDNLYWYRRVMGKEIKFLLHFVKESKQDESGMPNNRFLAERTGGTYSTLKVQPAELEDSGVYFCASSQPSELVYEQFFGPGTRLTVL.

V usage is TRBV2 and J usage is TRBJ1-2; no firm D call. The CDR3 loop spans 12 amino acids. Germline V lookup: CDR1 SNHLY, CDR2 FYNNEI. V was cut by 8 bases and J by 7 bases, with 14 bases left in between. The CDR3 bases are TGTGCCAGCGCGTCGGTTAAAGGTGGCTACACCTTC. This gives the protein CASASVKGGYTF.

This clonotype was seen more than once but under ten times. The CDR3: CSAPRQPANYGYTF. As DNA, the CDR3 is TGCAGTGCTCCCCGACAGCCCGCTAACTATGGCTACACCTTC. V is TRBV20-1 and J is TRBJ1-2; possible D gene TRBD1, 5 bases. Germline V gives CDR1 DFQATT, CDR2 SNEGSKA (reference sequence). V dropped 5 bases and J dropped 0 bases, with 13 bases sitting between them. The CDR3 extends over 14 amino acids.